This TCR beta chain was captured by sequencing in a study of monozygotic twins with inflammatory bowel disease. The authors used roughly 3,800 ng of total RNA per TCR library. One entry per CDR3 protein, without DNA, is what TCRdb gives after re-calling the 5' RACE reads. The sample data list 93,000 or so distinct CDR3 sequences. Comments on this clonotype: Its specificity is unknown.

There are 13 residues in the CDR3. Germline lookup yields CDR1 SGHTA and CDR2 FQGNSA. Notes on the study in general: Healthy co-twins had higher TCRbeta inverse Simpson diversity than their IBD twins.

The chain couples TRBV7-2 to TRBJ2-4; TCRdb picks TRBD1, but there is no DNA to check that call. The sequenced sample consisted of blood. The sequence derives from a human donor with ulcerative colitis or Crohn's disease, or a healthy co-twin of an affected twin (not recorded which). CDR3 amino acids: CASSFYPGNIQYF.